This T cell receptor beta chain was obtained from a study of shared clonotypes between healthy human individuals. In the study overall: Ranging from 18 to 49 in age, donors were a couple of women and a few men. Researchers assigned three CD4 naive, three CD4 memory, two CD8 naive and one CD8 memory plate to each donor.

Study donors comprised healthy, HIV-negative adults devoid of recent acute infection or vaccination. Splitting of CD4+ cells produced CD45RA+ naive and CD45RA-negative memory subsets. CDR3 length: 15 amino acids. Germline CDR1 MNHEY, CDR2 SVGAGI. Trimming took off 1 base at V and 0 bases at J, with 6 bases between the two ends. Clones were read by immunoSEQ multiplex PCR, and TCRdb kept only the in-frame ones, dropping some. The profile shows about a million clones, 70% to 80% of them singletons. The gene calls are TRBV6-5 and TRBJ1-4, with D unresolved. Input material: memory CD4+ T cells from PBMCs. Subset indicated: CD45RA-negative fraction. The clonotype comes from a man between 18 and 29 years old in good health. Some clones in this sample may be carry-over from other donors' samples. The CDR3, as DNA: TGTGCCAGCAGTTACTACAGACCAACTAATGAAAAACTGTTTTTT. Translation: CASSYYRPTNEKLFF.